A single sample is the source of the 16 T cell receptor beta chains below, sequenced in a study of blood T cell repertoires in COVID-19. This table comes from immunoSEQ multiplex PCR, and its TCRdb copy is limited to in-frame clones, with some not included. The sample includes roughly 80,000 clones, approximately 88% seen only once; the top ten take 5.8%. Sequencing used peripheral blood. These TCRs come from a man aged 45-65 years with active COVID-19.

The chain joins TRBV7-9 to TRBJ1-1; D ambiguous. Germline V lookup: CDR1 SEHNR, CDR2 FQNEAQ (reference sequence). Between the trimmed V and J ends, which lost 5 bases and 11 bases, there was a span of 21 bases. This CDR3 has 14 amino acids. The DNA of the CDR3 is TGTGCCAGCAGCCCCGGAACGGACTACTCGTCGGCTTTCTTT. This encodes CASSPGTDYSSAFF.

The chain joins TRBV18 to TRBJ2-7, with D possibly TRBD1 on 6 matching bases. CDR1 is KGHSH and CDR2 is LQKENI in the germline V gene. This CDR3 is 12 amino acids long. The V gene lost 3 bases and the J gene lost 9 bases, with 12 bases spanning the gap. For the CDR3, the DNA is TGTGCCAGCTCACCTGACAGGACCGTGCAGTACTTC. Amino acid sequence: CASSPDRTVQYF.

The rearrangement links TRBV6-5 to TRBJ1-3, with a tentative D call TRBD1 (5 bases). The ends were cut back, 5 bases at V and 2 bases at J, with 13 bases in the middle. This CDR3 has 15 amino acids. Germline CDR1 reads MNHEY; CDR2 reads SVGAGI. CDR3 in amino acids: CASSRQRAPGNTIYF. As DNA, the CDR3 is TGTGCCAGCAGTCGACAGAGAGCCCCTGGAAACACCATATATTTT.

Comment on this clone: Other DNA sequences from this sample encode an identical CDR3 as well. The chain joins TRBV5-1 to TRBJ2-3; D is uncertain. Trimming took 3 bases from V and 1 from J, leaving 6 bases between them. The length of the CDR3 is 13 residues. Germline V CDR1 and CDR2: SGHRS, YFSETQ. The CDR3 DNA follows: TGCGCCAGCAGCTCCGAGGGCACAGATACGCAGTATTTT. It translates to CASSSEGTDTQYF.

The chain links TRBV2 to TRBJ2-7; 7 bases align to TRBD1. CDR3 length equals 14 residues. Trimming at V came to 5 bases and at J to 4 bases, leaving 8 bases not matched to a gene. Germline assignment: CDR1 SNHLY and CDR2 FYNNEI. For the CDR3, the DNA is TGTGCCAGCAGTCACAGGGGAAGGAAGTACGAGCAGTACTTC. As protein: CASSHRGRKYEQYF.

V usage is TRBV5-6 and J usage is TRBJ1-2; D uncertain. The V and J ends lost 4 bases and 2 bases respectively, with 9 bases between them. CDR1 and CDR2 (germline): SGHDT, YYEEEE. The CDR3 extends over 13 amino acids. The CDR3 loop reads CASSQQLNYGYTF. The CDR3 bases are TGTGCCAGCAGCCAACAGCTAAACTATGGCTACACCTTC. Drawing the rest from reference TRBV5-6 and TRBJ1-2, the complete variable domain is DAGVTQSPTHLIKTRGQQVTLRCSPKSGHDTVSWYQQALGQGPQFIFQYYEEEERQRGNFPDRFSGHQFPNYSSELNVNALLLGDSALYLCASSQQLNYGYTFGSGTRLTVV.

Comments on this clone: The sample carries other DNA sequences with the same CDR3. CDR3 amino acids: CASSQGLPYEQYF. CDR3 coding DNA: TGTGCCAGCAGCCAAGGACTACCCTACGAGCAGTACTTC. The chain is built from TRBV3-1 (or the pseudogene TRBV3-2) and TRBJ2-7, with TRBD2 as a possible D gene (5 bases). The CDR3 is made up of 13 amino acids. V shed 1 base and J shed 2 bases, with 6 bases lying between them. Germline V gene data show CDR1 as LGHDT and CDR2 as YNNKEL (reference sequence).

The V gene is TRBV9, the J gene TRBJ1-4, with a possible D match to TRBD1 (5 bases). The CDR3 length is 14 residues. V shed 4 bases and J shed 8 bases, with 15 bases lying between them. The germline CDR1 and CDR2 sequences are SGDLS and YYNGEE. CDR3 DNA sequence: TGTGCCAGCAGCAACACCCCCGGGGGGGAAAAACTGTTTTTT. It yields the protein CASSNTPGGEKLFF.

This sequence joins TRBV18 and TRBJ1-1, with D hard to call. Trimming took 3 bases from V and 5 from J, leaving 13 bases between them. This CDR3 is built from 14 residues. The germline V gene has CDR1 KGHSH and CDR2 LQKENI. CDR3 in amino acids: CASSPSGMGTEAFF. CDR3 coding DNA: TGTGCCAGCTCACCGTCGGGGATGGGGACTGAAGCTTTCTTT.

CDR3 bases: TGTGCCAGCAGTGAAGGGGGGACAGGGCGAACCGGGGAGCTGTTTTTT. This sequence encodes CASSEGGTGRTGELFF. The chain couples TRBV2 to TRBJ2-2, with TRBD1 identical over 9 bases. Germline V gives CDR1 SNHLY, CDR2 FYNNEI. The CDR3 consists of 16 residues. V was clipped by 1 base and J by 5 bases; unmatched bases: 5.

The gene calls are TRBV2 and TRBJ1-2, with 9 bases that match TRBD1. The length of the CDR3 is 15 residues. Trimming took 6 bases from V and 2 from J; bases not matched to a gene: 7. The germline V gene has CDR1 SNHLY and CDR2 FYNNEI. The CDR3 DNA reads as TGTGCCAGCAGGGGGGACAGGGTACGCAACTATGGCTACACCTTC. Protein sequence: CASRGDRVRNYGYTF.

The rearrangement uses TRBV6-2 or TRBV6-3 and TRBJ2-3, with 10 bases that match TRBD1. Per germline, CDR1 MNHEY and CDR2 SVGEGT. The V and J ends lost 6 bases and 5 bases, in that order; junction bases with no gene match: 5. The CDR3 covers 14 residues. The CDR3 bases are TGTGCCAGCAGCCTCGGACAGGGGGGAGATACGCAGTATTTT. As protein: CASSLGQGGDTQYF.

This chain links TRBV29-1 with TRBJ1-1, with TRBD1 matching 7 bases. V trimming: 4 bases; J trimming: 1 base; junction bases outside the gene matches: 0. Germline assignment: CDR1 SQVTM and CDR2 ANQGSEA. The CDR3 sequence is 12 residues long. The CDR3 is CSVAGGNTEAFF. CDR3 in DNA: TGCAGCGTTGCAGGGGGGAACACTGAAGCTTTCTTT.

The CDR3 region has the DNA TGTGCCAGTAGTCCCCGGGACAGCTCCTACGAGCAGTACTTC. Translation gives CASSPRDSSYEQYF. The chain recombines TRBV19 with TRBJ2-7; 7 nucleotides align to TRBD1. The junction had 4 bases not matched to a gene; V was cut back by 5 bases and J by 0 bases. This CDR3 has 14 residues. In germline, CDR1 is LNHDA, CDR2 SQIVND (reference sequence). Complete variable domain (other parts from reference TRBV19 and TRBJ2-7): DGGITQSPKYLFRKEGQNVTLSCEQNLNHDAMYWYRQDPGQGLRLIYYSQIVNDFQKGDIAEGYSVSREKKESFPLTVTSAQKNPTAFYLCASSPRDSSYEQYFGPGTRLTVT.

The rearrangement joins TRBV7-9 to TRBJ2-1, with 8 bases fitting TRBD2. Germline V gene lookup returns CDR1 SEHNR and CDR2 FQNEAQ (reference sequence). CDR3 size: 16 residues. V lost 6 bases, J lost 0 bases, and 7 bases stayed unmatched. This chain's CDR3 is CASSYRTSSSYNEQFF. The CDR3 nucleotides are TGTGCCAGCAGTTACCGGACTAGCAGCTCCTACAATGAGCAGTTCTTC.

CDR3 bases: TGCGCCAGCAGCTTGGGGACAGGGCCCGCCGATCAGCCCCAGCATTTT. Amino acid sequence: CASSLGTGPADQPQHF. The rearrangement joins TRBV5-1 to TRBJ1-5; TRBD1 matches 8 bases. CDR3 length: 16 amino acids. The V gene's germline CDR1 is SGHRS and CDR2 YFSETQ. V trimming: 0 bases; J trimming: 5 bases; junction bases outside the gene matches: 7.